A selection of T cell receptor beta chains follows, all from one sample in a study of T cell responses to AZD1222 COVID-19 vaccine. Method: immunoSEQ multiplex PCR; TCRdb's copy keeps in-frame clones and lacks some. Here the sample spans 150,000 to 200,000 clones, approximately 89% being singletons. This material consisted of peripheral blood, taken 28 days after the second AZD1222 dose. The receptor source for this set is an adult who received the AZD1222 COVID-19 vaccine. CDR3s include the opening cysteine and the closing phenylalanine or tryptophan. A D gene is named only where the DNA matches it firmly. Only part of the rows carry a size: once, few, many, or a class if the clone is expanded.

cdr3_aa: CASSMGQGAYESNQPQHF
cdr3_nt: TGTGCCAGTAGTATGGGACAGGGGGCTTATGAGAGCAATCAGCCCCAGCATTTT
d_call: TRBD1
clone_size: -
j_call: TRBJ1-5
v_call: TRBV19

cdr3_aa: CASSPKARLAGFTDTQYF
cdr3_nt: TGTGCCAGCAGCCCCAAGGCCCGACTAGCGGGCTTCACAGATACGCAGTATTTT
d_call: TRBD2
clone_size: -
j_call: TRBJ2-3
v_call: TRBV4-2

cdr3_aa: CASSQSLAVDTQYF
cdr3_nt: TGTGCCAGCAGCCAGAGCCTAGCGGTGGATACGCAGTATTTT
d_call: TRBD2
clone_size: -
j_call: TRBJ2-3
v_call: TRBV3-1/TRBV3-2

cdr3_aa: CASSPGSSYTDTQYF
cdr3_nt: TGTGCCAGCAGCCCTGGGAGCAGCTACACAGATACGCAGTATTTT
d_call: -
clone_size: -
j_call: TRBJ2-3
v_call: TRBV5-4

cdr3_aa: CASSPWGSGDTQYF
cdr3_nt: TGCGCCAGCAGCCCGTGGGGGAGTGGGGATACGCAGTATTTT
d_call: -
clone_size: once
j_call: TRBJ2-3
v_call: TRBV4-1

cdr3_aa: CASSQRNTEAFF
cdr3_nt: TGTGCCAGCAGCCAGAGGAACACTGAAGCTTTCTTT
d_call: -
clone_size: -
j_call: TRBJ1-1
v_call: TRBV3-1/TRBV3-2

cdr3_aa: CASSLRDRGLGQFF
cdr3_nt: TGTGCCAGCAGTTTAAGGGACAGGGGGCTTGGGCAGTTCTTC
d_call: TRBD1
clone_size: -
j_call: TRBJ2-1
v_call: TRBV27

cdr3_aa: CASSLAGVKASPLHF
cdr3_nt: TGTGCCAGCAGTTTAGCGGGGGTGAAGGCGTCACCCCTCCACTTT
d_call: -
clone_size: -
j_call: TRBJ1-6
v_call: TRBV28

cdr3_aa: CSASRQNEQFF
cdr3_nt: TGCAGTGCTAGTAGACAGAATGAGCAGTTCTTC
d_call: -
clone_size: -
j_call: TRBJ2-1
v_call: TRBV20-1

cdr3_aa: CARSFANTEAFF
cdr3_nt: TGTGCCAGAAGCTTCGCGAACACTGAAGCTTTCTTT
d_call: -
clone_size: -
j_call: TRBJ1-1
v_call: TRBV5-3

cdr3_aa: CASGWNSGANVLTF
cdr3_nt: TGTGCCAGTGGCTGGAACTCTGGGGCCAACGTCCTGACTTTC
d_call: -
clone_size: -
j_call: TRBJ2-6
v_call: TRBV19

cdr3_aa: CASSQDLFGKLFF
cdr3_nt: TGTGCCAGTAGTCAGGACTTATTCGGAAAACTGTTTTTT
d_call: -
clone_size: -
j_call: TRBJ1-4
v_call: TRBV19

cdr3_aa: CASSEEDPLYLSGMFGDEQFF
cdr3_nt: TGTGCCAGCAGTGAAGAGGATCCCCTCTATTTGAGCGGGATGTTTGGGGATGAGCAGTTCTTC
d_call: TRBD2
clone_size: -
j_call: TRBJ2-1
v_call: TRBV6-1

cdr3_aa: CASSLSLGRENTGELFF
cdr3_nt: TGTGCCAGCAGCTTATCCCTCGGGCGGGAGAACACCGGGGAGCTGTTTTTT
d_call: -
clone_size: few
j_call: TRBJ2-2
v_call: TRBV11-2

cdr3_aa: CASSYPGNTEAFF
cdr3_nt: TGTGCCAGCAGCTACCCAGGCAACACTGAAGCTTTCTTT
d_call: -
clone_size: -
j_call: TRBJ1-1
v_call: TRBV7-9

cdr3_aa: CASSRPGGSGRIYEQYF
cdr3_nt: TGTGCCAGCAGCCGCCCGGGGGGTAGCGGGAGGATCTACGAGCAGTACTTC
d_call: TRBD2
clone_size: -
j_call: TRBJ2-7
v_call: TRBV27

cdr3_aa: CASSSSWVSPLHF
cdr3_nt: TGTGCCAGCAGTTCAAGTTGGGTGTCACCCCTCCACTTT
d_call: -
clone_size: -
j_call: TRBJ1-6
v_call: TRBV6-5

cdr3_aa: CASSLGYASLDEQFF
cdr3_nt: TGTGCCAGCAGCTTAGGGTACGCTAGCTTAGATGAGCAGTTCTTC
d_call: -
clone_size: -
j_call: TRBJ2-1
v_call: TRBV7-3

cdr3_aa: CASSLSSERAGELFF
cdr3_nt: TGTGCCAGCAGCCTCTCGAGTGAGAGGGCCGGGGAGCTGTTTTTT
d_call: -
clone_size: -
j_call: TRBJ2-2
v_call: TRBV5-6

cdr3_aa: CATSDLTGYEQYF
cdr3_nt: TGTGCCACCAGTGATTTGACAGGCTACGAGCAGTACTTC
d_call: -
clone_size: -
j_call: TRBJ2-7
v_call: TRBV24-1

cdr3_aa: CASRAGISNQPQHF
cdr3_nt: TGTGCCAGCCGAGCGGGTATAAGCAATCAGCCCCAGCATTTT
d_call: -
clone_size: -
j_call: TRBJ1-5
v_call: TRBV27

cdr3_aa: CATSEGTAPYNEQFF
cdr3_nt: TGTGCCACCAGTGAGGGGACAGCCCCTTACAATGAGCAGTTCTTC
d_call: TRBD1
clone_size: -
j_call: TRBJ2-1
v_call: TRBV24-1

cdr3_aa: CASSLATGVQIGGYTF
cdr3_nt: TGTGCCAGCAGCTTGGCCACGGGGGTCCAAATAGGAGGCTACACCTTC
d_call: -
clone_size: -
j_call: TRBJ1-2
v_call: TRBV5-8

cdr3_aa: CASTSLTSGSTDTQYF
cdr3_nt: TGTGCCAGCACTTCACTCACTAGCGGGAGCACAGATACGCAGTATTTT
d_call: TRBD2
clone_size: -
j_call: TRBJ2-3
v_call: TRBV7-6

cdr3_aa: CASSPTGGVTEAFF
cdr3_nt: TGTGCCAGCAGCCCCACAGGGGGGGTGACTGAAGCTTTCTTT
d_call: TRBD1
clone_size: -
j_call: TRBJ1-1
v_call: TRBV3-1/TRBV3-2

cdr3_aa: CASSKTGEANYGYTF
cdr3_nt: TGTGCCAGCAGCAAAACAGGGGAAGCTAACTATGGCTACACCTTC
d_call: TRBD1
clone_size: -
j_call: TRBJ1-2
v_call: TRBV3-1/TRBV3-2

cdr3_aa: CASSDTVGNTIYF
cdr3_nt: TGTGCCAGCAGTGACACAGTCGGAAACACCATATATTTT
d_call: -
clone_size: -
j_call: TRBJ1-3
v_call: TRBV2

cdr3_aa: CASSPNRVRFSTPLHF
cdr3_nt: TGTGCCAGCAGTCCAAACAGGGTACGGTTTTCTACACCCCTCCACTTT
d_call: -
clone_size: few
j_call: TRBJ1-6
v_call: TRBV27

cdr3_aa: CASSYSPGQGNEQYF
cdr3_nt: TGTGCCAGCAGTTACTCCCCGGGACAGGGGAACGAGCAGTACTTC
d_call: TRBD1
clone_size: -
j_call: TRBJ2-7
v_call: TRBV6-5

cdr3_aa: CASSQESAGYTF
cdr3_nt: TGTGCCAGCAGCCAAGAGAGCGCTGGCTACACCTTC
d_call: -
clone_size: -
j_call: TRBJ1-2
v_call: TRBV4-2

cdr3_aa: CASSLLDSRGSSPLHF
cdr3_nt: TGTGCCAGCAGCTTACTGGACAGCCGGGGAAGTTCACCCCTCCACTTT
d_call: -
clone_size: -
j_call: TRBJ1-6
v_call: TRBV7-8

cdr3_aa: CASSRTLDRGGYEQYF
cdr3_nt: TGCGCCAGCAGCCGAACGCTAGACAGGGGAGGATACGAGCAGTACTTC
d_call: TRBD1
clone_size: -
j_call: TRBJ2-7
v_call: TRBV4-1

cdr3_aa: CASSYGGNWGETQYF
cdr3_nt: TGTGCCAGCAGTTACGGCGGCAATTGGGGAGAGACCCAGTACTTC
d_call: -
clone_size: -
j_call: TRBJ2-5
v_call: TRBV6-2/TRBV6-3

cdr3_aa: CASSLSAGGESEQYF
cdr3_nt: TGTGCCAGCAGCTTGTCTGCAGGGGGCGAGTCCGAGCAGTACTTC
d_call: TRBD1
clone_size: -
j_call: TRBJ2-7
v_call: TRBV5-4

cdr3_aa: CASSVGAGVSGANVLTF
cdr3_nt: TGTGCCAGCAGCGTAGGGGCCGGAGTCTCTGGGGCCAACGTCCTGACTTTC
d_call: -
clone_size: few
j_call: TRBJ2-6
v_call: TRBV9

cdr3_aa: CSASPQSTAPSTDTQYF
cdr3_nt: TGCAGTGCTAGTCCCCAGTCCACCGCCCCTAGCACAGATACGCAGTATTTT
d_call: -
clone_size: -
j_call: TRBJ2-3
v_call: TRBV20-1

cdr3_aa: CASSYSGRVRSPLHF
cdr3_nt: TGTGCCAGCAGTTACTCGGGCAGGGTCAGATCACCCCTCCACTTT
d_call: -
clone_size: -
j_call: TRBJ1-6
v_call: TRBV6-2/TRBV6-3

cdr3_aa: CASSLVAGDEQFF
cdr3_nt: TGTGCCAGCAGCTTGGTGGCGGGAGATGAGCAGTTCTTC
d_call: TRBD2
clone_size: -
j_call: TRBJ2-1
v_call: TRBV5-6

cdr3_aa: CASSLSGTYEQYF
cdr3_nt: TGTGCCAGCAGCTTATCGGGTACCTACGAGCAGTACTTC
d_call: -
clone_size: -
j_call: TRBJ2-7
v_call: TRBV5-8

cdr3_aa: CASRDSTWGEQFF
cdr3_nt: TGTGCCAGCAGGGACTCAACCTGGGGTGAGCAGTTCTTC
d_call: -
clone_size: -
j_call: TRBJ2-1
v_call: TRBV2

cdr3_aa: CASTPPGMADTQYF
cdr3_nt: TGTGCCAGCACCCCCCCAGGGATGGCAGATACGCAGTATTTT
d_call: -
clone_size: -
j_call: TRBJ2-3
v_call: TRBV27

cdr3_aa: CASRPGQVATNEKLFF
cdr3_nt: TGTGCCAGCAGACCCGGACAGGTCGCAACTAATGAAAAACTGTTTTTT
d_call: TRBD1
clone_size: -
j_call: TRBJ1-4
v_call: TRBV5-6

cdr3_aa: CASSRTEGYTF
cdr3_nt: TGTGCCAGCAGTCGAACGGAAGGCTACACCTTC
d_call: -
clone_size: -
j_call: TRBJ1-2
v_call: TRBV28